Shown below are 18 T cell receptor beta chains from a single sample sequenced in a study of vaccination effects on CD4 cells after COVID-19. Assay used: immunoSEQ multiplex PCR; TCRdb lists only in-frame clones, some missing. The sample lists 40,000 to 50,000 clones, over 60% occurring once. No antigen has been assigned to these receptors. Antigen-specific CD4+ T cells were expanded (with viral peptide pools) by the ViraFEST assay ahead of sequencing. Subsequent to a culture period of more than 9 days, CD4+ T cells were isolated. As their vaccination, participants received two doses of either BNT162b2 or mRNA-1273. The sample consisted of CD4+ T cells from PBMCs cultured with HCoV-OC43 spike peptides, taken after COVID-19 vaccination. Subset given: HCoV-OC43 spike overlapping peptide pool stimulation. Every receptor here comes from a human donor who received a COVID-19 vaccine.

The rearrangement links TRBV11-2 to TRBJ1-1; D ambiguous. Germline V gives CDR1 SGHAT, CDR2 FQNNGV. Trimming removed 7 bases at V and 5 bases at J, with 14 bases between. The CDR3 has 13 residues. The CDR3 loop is CASTLEAPTEAFF. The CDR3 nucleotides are TGTGCCAGCACCTTGGAGGCCCCAACTGAAGCTTTCTTT.

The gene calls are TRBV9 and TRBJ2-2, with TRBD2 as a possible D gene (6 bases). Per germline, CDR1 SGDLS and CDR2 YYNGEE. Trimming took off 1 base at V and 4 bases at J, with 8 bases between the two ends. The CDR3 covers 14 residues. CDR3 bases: TGTGCCAGCAGCGTACGCGGGACCACCGGGGAGCTGTTTTTT. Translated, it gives CASSVRGTTGELFF.

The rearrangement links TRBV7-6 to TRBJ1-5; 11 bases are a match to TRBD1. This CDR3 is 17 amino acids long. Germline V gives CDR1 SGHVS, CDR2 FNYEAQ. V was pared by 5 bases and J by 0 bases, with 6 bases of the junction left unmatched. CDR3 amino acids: CASSLRTGGDSNQPQHF. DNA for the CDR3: TGTGCCAGCAGCCTTCGGACAGGGGGCGATAGCAATCAGCCCCAGCATTTT.

In DNA form, the CDR3 reads TGTGCCAGCAGCGCCTACTGGACAGGGCCAGGTTACATAAGCTACACCTTC. It is translated as CASSAYWTGPGYISYTF. The chain links TRBV7-2 to TRBJ1-2; 8 bases map to TRBD1. The CDR3 length is 17 residues. The germline V gene encodes CDR1 SGHTA and CDR2 FQGNSA. With V trimmed by 5 bases and J by 9 bases, 20 bases remained unmatched.

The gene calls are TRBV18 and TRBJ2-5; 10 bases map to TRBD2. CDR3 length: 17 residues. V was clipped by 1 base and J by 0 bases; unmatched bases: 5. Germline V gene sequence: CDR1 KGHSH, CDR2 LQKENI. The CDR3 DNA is TGTGCCAGCTCACCACGCACTAGCGGGGAGTACCAAGAGACCCAGTACTTC. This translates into CASSPRTSGEYQETQYF.

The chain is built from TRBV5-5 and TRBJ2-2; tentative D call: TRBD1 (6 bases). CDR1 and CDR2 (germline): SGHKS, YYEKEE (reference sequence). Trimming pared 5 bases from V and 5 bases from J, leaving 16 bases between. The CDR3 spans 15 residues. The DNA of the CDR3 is TGTGCCAGCAGTTTTTACAGGGAGCGGACCGGGGAGCTGTTTTTT. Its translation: CASSFYRERTGELFF. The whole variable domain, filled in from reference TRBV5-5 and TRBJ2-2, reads DAGVTQSPTHLIKTRGQQVTLRCSPISGHKSVSWYQQVLGQGPQFIFQYYEKEERGRGNFPDRFSARQFPNYSSELNVNALLLGDSALYLCASSFYRERTGELFFGEGSRLTVL.

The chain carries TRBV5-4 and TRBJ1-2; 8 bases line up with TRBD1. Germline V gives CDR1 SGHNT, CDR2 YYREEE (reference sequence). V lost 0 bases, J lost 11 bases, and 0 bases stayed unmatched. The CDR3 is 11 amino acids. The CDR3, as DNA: TGTGCCAGCAGCTTGGGGACAGGGTACACCTTC. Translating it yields CASSLGTGYTF.

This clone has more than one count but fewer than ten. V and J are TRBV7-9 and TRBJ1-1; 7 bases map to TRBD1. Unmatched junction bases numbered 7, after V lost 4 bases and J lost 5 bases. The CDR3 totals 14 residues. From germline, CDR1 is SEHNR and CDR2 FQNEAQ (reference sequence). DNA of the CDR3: TGTGCCAGCAGCTCCCAGGGGGGGTTAACTGAAGCTTTCTTT. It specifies CASSSQGGLTEAFF.

The CDR3 coding sequence is TGTGCCAGCAGCAACAAATGCCCCTACGGGACGGAGCTTCAAGAGACCCAGTACTTC. Protein sequence: CASSNKCPYGTELQETQYF. This rearrangement joins TRBV21-1 to TRBJ2-5. TRBV21-1 is classified as a pseudogene. The CDR3 is 19 residues long.

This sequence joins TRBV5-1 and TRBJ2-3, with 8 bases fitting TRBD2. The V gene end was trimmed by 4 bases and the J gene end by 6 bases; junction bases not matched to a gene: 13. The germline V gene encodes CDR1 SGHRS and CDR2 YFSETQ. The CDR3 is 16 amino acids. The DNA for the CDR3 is TGCGCCAGCAGCGTCGCGGGGGGTCAAACACGTGATACGCAGTATTTT. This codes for CASSVAGGQTRDTQYF.

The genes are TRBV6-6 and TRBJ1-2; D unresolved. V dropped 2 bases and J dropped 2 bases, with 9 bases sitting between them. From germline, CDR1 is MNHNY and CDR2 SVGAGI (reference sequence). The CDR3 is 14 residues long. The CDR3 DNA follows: TGTGCCAGCAGTTACGATCCCTGGAACTATGGCTACACCTTC. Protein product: CASSYDPWNYGYTF.

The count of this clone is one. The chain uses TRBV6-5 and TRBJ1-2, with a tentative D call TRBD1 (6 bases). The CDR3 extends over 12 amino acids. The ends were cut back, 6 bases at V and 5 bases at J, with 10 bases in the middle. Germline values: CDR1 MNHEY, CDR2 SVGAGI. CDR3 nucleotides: TGTGCCAGCAGGACTCAGGGGTATGGCTACACCTTC. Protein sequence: CASRTQGYGYTF.

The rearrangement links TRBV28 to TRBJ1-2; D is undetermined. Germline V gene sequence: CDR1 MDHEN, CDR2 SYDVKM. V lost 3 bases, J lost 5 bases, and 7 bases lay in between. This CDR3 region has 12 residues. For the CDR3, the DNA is TGTGCCAGCAGTTTGTGGGATTATGGCTACACCTTC. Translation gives CASSLWDYGYTF.

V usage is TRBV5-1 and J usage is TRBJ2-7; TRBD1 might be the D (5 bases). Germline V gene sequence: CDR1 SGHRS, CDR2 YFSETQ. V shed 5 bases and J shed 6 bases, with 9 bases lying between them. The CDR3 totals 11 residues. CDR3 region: CASSAGSEQYF. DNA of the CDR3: TGCGCCAGCAGTGCAGGGTCCGAGCAGTACTTC.

CDR3 in DNA: TGTGCCAGCAGGTCAGGGGTCTCCTACGAGCAGTACTTC. It is translated as CASRSGVSYEQYF. The rearrangement uses TRBV7-2 and TRBJ2-7; D perhaps matches TRBD1 (6 bases). The CDR3 loop spans 13 amino acids. V was clipped by 6 bases and J by 0 bases, with 9 bases between them. The germline V gene encodes CDR1 SGHTA and CDR2 FQGNSA.

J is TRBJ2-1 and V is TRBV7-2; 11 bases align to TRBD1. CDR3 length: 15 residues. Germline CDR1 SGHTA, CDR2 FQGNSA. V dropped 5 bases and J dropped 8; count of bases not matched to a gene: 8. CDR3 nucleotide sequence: TGTGCCAGCAGCCCTGGGGGACAGGGGGTCTATGAGCAGTTCTTC. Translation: CASSPGGQGVYEQFF.

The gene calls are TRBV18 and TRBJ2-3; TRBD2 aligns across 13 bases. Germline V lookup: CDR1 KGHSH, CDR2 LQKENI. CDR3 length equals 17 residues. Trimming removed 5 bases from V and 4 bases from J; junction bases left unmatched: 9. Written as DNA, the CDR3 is TGTGCCAGCTCATTATTCGCGACTAGCGGGGGGTCAGATACGCAGTATTTT. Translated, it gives CASSLFATSGGSDTQYF.

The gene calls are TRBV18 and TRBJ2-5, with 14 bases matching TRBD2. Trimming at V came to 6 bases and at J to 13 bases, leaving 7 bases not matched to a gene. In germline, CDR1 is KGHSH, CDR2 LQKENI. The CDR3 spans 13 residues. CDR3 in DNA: TGTGCCAGCTCGGGACTAGCGGGAGAGTCGGCGTACTTC. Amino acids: CASSGLAGESAYF.